A selection of T cell receptor beta chains follows, all from one sample in a study of blood T cell repertoires in COVID-19. TCRdb keeps only in-frame clones here, not all; method: immunoSEQ multiplex PCR. The sample lists some 300,000 clones, around 90% occurring once. The material sequenced was peripheral blood. The receptors originated from a man between 18 and 35 years old with active or convalescent COVID-19. Each CDR3 is given with its conserved first and last residue. A D gene is named only where the DNA matches it firmly. Only some rows state a clone size, as once, few, many or a class for expanded clones.

d_call clone_size j_call v_call cdr3_aa cdr3_nt
- - TRBJ2-7 TRBV4-1 CASSQRLGSHEQYF TGCGCCAGCAGCCAGCGACTAGGTTCCCACGAGCAGTACTTC
- - TRBJ2-3 TRBV19 CASSTLNGDTQYF TGTGCCAGTAGCACCCTCAACGGAGATACGCAGTATTTT
- - TRBJ1-3 TRBV5-1 CASSPQPLGSGNTIYF TGCGCCAGCAGCCCCCAACCTCTGGGGAGTGGAAACACCATATATTTT
TRBD1 few TRBJ1-6 TRBV15 CATSRDFREGAGLGNSPLHF TGTGCCACCAGCAGAGATTTCCGAGAGGGGGCAGGTCTTGGGAATTCACCCCTCCACTTT
- - TRBJ2-7 TRBV6-5 CASSSGETYEQYF TGTGCCAGCAGCTCGGGGGAGACCTACGAGCAGTACTTC
TRBD2 - TRBJ2-7 TRBV7-9 CASSSETSLSYEQYF TGTGCCAGCAGCAGTGAGACTAGCCTCTCCTACGAGCAGTACTTC
- - TRBJ2-1 TRBV6-5 CASTPDGGSYNEQFF TGTGCCAGCACCCCCGACGGGGGCTCCTACAATGAGCAGTTCTTC
- - TRBJ2-5 TRBV11-2 CASSLSGSETQYF TGTGCCAGCAGCTTATCGGGGTCCGAGACCCAGTACTTC
- - TRBJ1-2 TRBV2 CASLEGANYGYTF TGTGCCAGCCTCGAGGGGGCTAACTATGGCTACACCTTC
- - TRBJ1-4 TRBV19 CASSIGRDREGNEKLFF TGTGCCAGTAGTATTGGTCGGGATCGGGAGGGTAATGAAAAACTGTTTTTT
TRBD1 - TRBJ1-2 TRBV18 CASSRNRGADYGYTF TGTGCCAGCTCACGCAACAGGGGGGCGGACTATGGCTACACCTTC
- - TRBJ2-7 TRBV19 CASSMMQGLGEQYF TGTGCCAGTAGTATGATGCAGGGGCTGGGGGAGCAGTACTTC
TRBD2 - TRBJ2-1 TRBV10-3 CAISDSGTPYNEQFF TGTGCCATCAGTGACAGCGGGACCCCCTACAATGAGCAGTTCTTC
TRBD1 once TRBJ2-7 TRBV28 CASSPPGQGAREQYF TGTGCCAGCAGTCCGCCGGGACAGGGGGCTCGGGAGCAGTACTTC
- once TRBJ2-1 TRBV20-1 CSASSPDRGNEQFF TGCAGTGCTAGTTCGCCTGACCGGGGCAATGAGCAGTTCTTC
- - TRBJ2-2 TRBV11-3 CASSLVETGELFF TGTGCCAGCAGCTTAGTAGAGACCGGGGAGCTGTTTTTT
- - TRBJ1-1 TRBV6-4 CASRRTVMNTEAFF TGTGCCAGCAGACGGACAGTAATGAACACTGAAGCTTTCTTT
TRBD2 - TRBJ2-1 TRBV4-2 CASSPRLADYNEQFF TGTGCCAGCAGCCCCCGACTAGCGGACTACAATGAGCAGTTCTTC
- - TRBJ1-4 TRBV10-3 CAISLGGANEKLFF TGTGCCATCAGTCTCGGGGGGGCTAATGAAAAACTGTTTTTT
TRBD2 - TRBJ2-1 TRBV19 CASFPCPSGRNEQFF TGTGCCAGTTTCCCTTGCCCTAGCGGCAGGAATGAGCAGTTCTTC
TRBD2 once TRBJ2-1 TRBV7-3 CASSPLAGKRDEQFF TGTGCCAGCAGCCCACTAGCGGGCAAACGGGATGAGCAGTTCTTC
- - TRBJ2-3 TRBV5-1 CASSAVGADTQYF TGCGCCAGCAGCGCGGTAGGGGCAGATACGCAGTATTTT
- - TRBJ2-1 TRBV4-3 CASSQDGLLYNEQFF TGCGCCAGCAGCCAAGATGGACTTCTATACAATGAGCAGTTCTTC
- - TRBJ2-6 TRBV11-2 CASSTGASGANVLTF TGTGCCAGCAGCACAGGCGCCTCTGGGGCCAACGTCCTGACTTTC
TRBD2 - TRBJ2-3 TRBV3-1/TRBV3-2 CASSPTPSGDTDTQYF TGTGCCAGCAGCCCGACTCCTAGCGGGGACACAGATACGCAGTATTTT
- - TRBJ2-7 TRBV28 CASKQDIPYEQYF TGTGCCAGTAAGCAGGACATCCCCTACGAGCAGTACTTC
TRBD1 - TRBJ1-2 TRBV24-1 CATSDRDSHNYGYTF TGTGCCACCAGTGACCGGGACAGCCATAACTATGGCTACACCTTC
TRBD1 - TRBJ1-1 TRBV11-3 CASSHRQGVNTEAFF TGTGCCAGCAGCCATCGACAGGGCGTTAACACTGAAGCTTTCTTT
TRBD1 - TRBJ1-5 TRBV28 CASTRQGKYPQHF TGTGCCAGCACCCGACAGGGGAAATACCCCCAGCATTTT
- - TRBJ1-4 TRBV20-1 CSASPFGRGEKLFF TGCAGTGCTAGTCCGTTCGGGCGAGGGGAAAAACTGTTTTTT
- once TRBJ2-7 TRBV3-1/TRBV3-2 CASSQVSAYEQYF TGTGCCAGCAGCCAAGTATCAGCCTACGAGCAGTACTTC
- - TRBJ2-3 TRBV5-4 CASRAASTSTDTQYF TGTGCCAGCAGAGCGGCGAGTACCAGCACAGATACGCAGTATTTT
- - TRBJ2-7 TRBV28 CASSLGLSYEQYF TGTGCCAGCAGTTTGGGACTCTCCTACGAGCAGTACTTC
- once TRBJ1-2 TRBV2 CASDRNANYGYTF TGTGCCAGCGACAGGAATGCTAACTATGGCTACACCTTC
- - TRBJ1-1 TRBV3-1/TRBV3-2 CASSQDLGEMNTEAFF TGTGCCAGCAGCCAAGATCTGGGAGAGATGAACACTGAAGCTTTCTTT
- - TRBJ2-3 TRBV11-3 CASSPGDSSTDTQYF TGTGCCAGCAGCCCGGGGGACAGCAGCACAGATACGCAGTATTTT
- - TRBJ2-2 TRBV4-1 CASWEAGELFF TGCGCCAGCTGGGAGGCCGGGGAGCTGTTTTTT
- - TRBJ1-5 TRBV6-2/TRBV6-3 CASTYGGQPQHF TGTGCCAGCACTTACGGAGGGCAGCCCCAGCATTTT
TRBD1 - TRBJ2-7 TRBV9 CASSVVSGGLMTYEQYF TGTGCCAGCAGCGTAGTCTCAGGGGGTCTAATGACCTACGAGCAGTACTTC
- - TRBJ1-2 TRBV7-2 CASSFGQNGGYTF TGTGCCAGCAGCTTTGGACAGAACGGTGGCTACACCTTC
- once TRBJ1-5 TRBV27 CASSLWGAGQPQHF TGTGCCAGCAGTTTGTGGGGCGCGGGACAGCCCCAGCATTTT
- - TRBJ1-1 TRBV19 CASSIFGQIYEAFF TGTGCCAGTAGTATTTTCGGACAGATCTACGAAGCTTTCTTT
- few TRBJ1-2 TRBV5-4 CASSPAGVSGYTF TGTGCCAGCAGCCCCGCCGGGGTTAGCGGCTACACCTTC